This TCR beta chain derives from a study of T cells after posttransplantation cyclophosphamide. As for this clone: Its target is unknown.

Generated by immunoSEQ multiplex PCR, the TCRdb table keeps only in-frame clones and is missing some. The sample has about 6,500 clones, approximately 70% seen once. A marrow graft followed busulfan-fludarabine conditioning, with cyclophosphamide on days +3 and +4. V was trimmed by 7 bases and J by 3 bases, leaving 12 bases between them. Germline V lookup: CDR1 SNHLY, CDR2 FYNNEI. The CDR3 has 13 amino acids. Whole-study results and caveats: Skin or GI-infiltrating T cells shared few TRB sequences with blood.

This receptor was identified in a young adult male patient who received an allogeneic stem cell transplant from a related donor, was CMV-positive, and had acute GVHD only. A share of the T cells may be of graft donor origin. The sequencing used PBMCs, collected 1,400 to 1,500 days after allogeneic stem cell transplant with posttransplant cyclophosphamide. The J gene is TRBJ1-2, the V gene TRBV2, with D possibly being TRBD1 (5 bases). CDR3 sequence reads: CASIVGGYYGYTF. The CDR3 DNA follows: TGTGCCAGCATAGTGGGGGGTTACTATGGCTACACCTTC.